One and the same sample provided the 2 T cell receptor beta chains below, sequenced in a study of blood T cells in healthy people across ages. Alongside a J-beta primer mix, a sample-barcoded 5' primer served in a second PCR lasting roughly 6 to 12 cycles. TCRdb processed the 5' RACE reads anew with MiXCR; each CDR3 protein has one entry. This sample has some 670,000 distinct CDR3 sequences, with over 40% found just once. The sample was blood. The receptors were gathered from a woman of 80 years or more in good health.

The rearrangement joins TRBV3-1 to TRBJ1-1; D is ambiguous. Germline lookup yields CDR1 LGHDT and CDR2 YNNKEL (reference sequence). This CDR3 has 15 residues. The V gene lost 2 bases and the J gene lost 1 base, with 11 bases spanning the gap. The CDR3 here is CASSQNLFRNTEAFF. The CDR3 nucleotides are TGTGCCAGCAGCCAAAATCTCTTCCGGAACACTGAAGCTTTCTTT.

The sample holds one count of this clonotype. This chain connects TRBV5-1 to TRBJ2-7, with D hard to call. V lost 6 bases to trimming and J lost 5 bases, with 15 bases between them. The germline V gene has CDR1 SGHRS and CDR2 YFSETQ. This CDR3 has 13 amino acids. The CDR3 here is CASTNPTLDEQYF. CDR3 in DNA: TGCGCCAGCACCAACCCGACCCTAGACGAGCAGTACTTC. The full variable domain, rest sourced from reference TRBV5-1 and TRBJ2-7, is KAGVTQTPRYLIKTRGQQVTLSCSPISGHRSVSWYQQTPGQGLQFLFEYFSETQRNKGNFPGRFSGRQFSNSRSEMNVSTLELGDSALYLCASTNPTLDEQYFGPGTRLTVT.